This T cell receptor beta chain was obtained from a study of shared clonotypes between healthy human individuals. Study-wide points: Generation probability values for non-shared clonotypes were lower than those for clonotypes shared by all four donors. The sharing of 4.5% to 5.5% of naive CD4 clonotypes was seen across a few donors.

None of the donors, who were healthy HIV-negative adults, had recently had acute infections or vaccinations. The CD4+ fraction was divided into a CD45RA+ naive subset and a CD45RA-negative memory subset. The germline V gene has CDR1 SGHNT and CDR2 YYREEE (reference sequence). The CDR3 is 17 residues long. Trimming removed 2 bases at V and 2 bases at J, with 16 bases between. The method was immunoSEQ multiplex PCR; TCRdb's version includes in-frame clones alone and lacks a portion of them. The table has some 2,000,000 clones, approximately 96% seen once. Concerning this clone itself: What it binds is unknown.

Material for sequencing was naive CD4+ T cells sorted from blood. Subset here: CD45RA+ positively selected. The clonotype comes from a young man in good health. This chain links TRBV5-4 with TRBJ2-2, with D possibly being TRBD2 (6 bases). The chain's CDR3 is CASSFPLVAANTGELFF. The CDR3 nucleotides read TGTGCCAGCAGCTTCCCCTTAGTAGCGGCTAACACCGGGGAGCTGTTTTTT.